This T cell receptor (beta chain) was observed in a study of human T cells and chemical hapten exposure. For the study at large: Upper back patch tests used 0.01% DPC, scored after 6 days. Broader study findings: After DPC sensitization, TCRs above 1 in 1000 frequency showed no change.

This clonotype was picked up many times. What it binds is unknown. The time point was: patch test 1, 2 weeks after DPC sensitization. Treatment meaning: therapeutic diphenylcyclopropenone sensitization with weekly scalp DPC. The CDR3 is 12 residues long. The V gene's germline CDR1 is MDHEN and CDR2 SYDVKM. V gave up 6 bases and J gave up 9 bases; unmatched junction bases: 2. TCRdb used MiXCR to reprocess the RACE reads, holding one entry per CDR3 protein. The sample lists some 380,000 distinct CDR3 sequences, around 4.8% occurring once. This TCR was sampled from a woman aged 50 to 60 with alopecia areata. Some clones in this sample may be carry-over from other donors' samples. The chain couples TRBV28 to TRBJ2-1; 10 bases agree with TRBD2. The specimen comprised whole blood, sampled in connection with sensitization to the hapten diphenylcyclopropenone (DPC). The CDR3 region has the DNA TGTGCCAGCAGATTAGCGGGAGGTGAGCAGTTCTTC. This codes for CASRLAGGEQFF.